Following are 9 T cell receptor beta chains from one sample sequenced in a study of low-dose radiotherapy and immunotherapy resistance in tumors. First-strand cDNA used TRAV- and TRBV-specific primers, covering alpha and beta chains. TCR amplification ran 20 PCR cycles using constant-region and V-primer adapter primers. TCRdb analysed the reads with MiXCR anew, one entry per CDR3 protein. The sample records tens of thousands of distinct CDR3 sequences, 18% being singletons. Described time point: before trial treatment. The source material was PBMCs, sampled before treatment. These receptors all stem from a male donor with prostate cancer.

This clonotype came up many times. This sequence joins TRBV30 and TRBJ2-2; D tentatively fits TRBD1 or TRBD2 (6 bases each). V lost 0 bases, J lost 0 bases, and 11 bases lay in between. The CDR3 loop spans 16 amino acids. The germline V gene encodes CDR1 GTSNPN and CDR2 SVGIG (reference sequence). Here the CDR3 reads CAWSVEGGPNTGELFF. CDR3 bases: TGTGCCTGGAGTGTAGAGGGGGGACCGAACACCGGGGAGCTGTTTTTT.

This clonotype was seen repeatedly, ten times or more. The chain links TRBV30 to TRBJ2-1; 14 positions match TRBD2. Losses at the gene ends were 2 bases for V and 8 bases for J; bases not matched to a gene: 14. Per the germline V gene, CDR1 is GTSNPN and CDR2 is SVGIG (reference sequence). The CDR3 consists of 18 residues. CDR3 DNA: TGTGCCTGGAGTCCGCCCGGACTAGCGGGGGGTCCGTGGGATGAGCAGTTCTTC. Protein: CAWSPPGLAGGPWDEQFF.

This clonotype showed up many times. The gene calls are TRBV6-6 and TRBJ2-3; D gene unclear. Germline values: CDR1 MNHNY, CDR2 SVGAGI (reference sequence). Trimming pared 7 bases from V and 5 bases from J, leaving 7 bases between. This CDR3 spans 11 amino acids. The CDR3 reads CASTQRDTQYF. The CDR3 nucleotides are TGTGCCAGCACTCAGCGAGATACGCAGTATTTT.

A word on this clonotype: The junction shows a germline mismatch at one end, possibly a read error. The V call is TRBV5-3, the J call TRBJ2-3; perhaps TRBD1 as D (5 bases). TRBV5-3 is assigned to the ORF class and has an uncertain function. The CDR3 extends over 15 amino acids. The CDR3 loop is CASSLDGAGTDTQYF. The DNA of the CDR3 is TGTGCCAGCAGCTTAGATGGGGCGGGCACAGATACGCAGTATTTT.

This clonotype was detected many times. This chain connects TRBV30 to TRBJ1-2; 7 bases are a match to TRBD1. J was trimmed by 4 bases and V by 3 bases; bases with no gene match: 8. CDR3 length equals 14 residues. Per the germline V gene, CDR1 is GTSNPN and CDR2 is SVGIG (reference sequence). As DNA, the CDR3 is TGTGCCTGGAGCCCCCTGCAGGGGGTCTATGGCTACACCTTC. It specifies CAWSPLQGVYGYTF.

Points on this clonotype: With only one base between it and a far larger clone, this is likely a read error. The chain couples TRBV6-2 or TRBV6-3 to TRBJ1-5; D uncertain. CDR1 is MNHEY and CDR2 is SVGEGT in the germline V gene. The CDR3 spans 13 residues. The CDR3 DNA reads TGTGTCAGCAGCCCCGGACTGAGTCAGCCCCAGCATTTT. The encoded protein is CVSSPGLSQPQHF.

This clonotype has a count of ten or more. J is TRBJ1-6 and V is TRBV30; D is unresolved. The CDR3 extends over 14 amino acids. The V gene lost 0 bases and the J gene lost 7 bases, with 10 bases spanning the gap. The germline gives CDR1 GTSNPN, CDR2 SVGIG (reference sequence). CDR3 DNA sequence: TGTGCCTGGAGTGTAGGGTCGGCAAATTCACCCCTCCACTTT. As protein: CAWSVGSANSPLHF.

This clonotype has at least ten counts. V and J are TRBV20-1 and TRBJ1-1; D not certain. Trimming stripped 0 bases from V and 10 bases from J, with 18 bases between. The CDR3 sequence is 14 residues long. Germline-derived CDR1 and CDR2 are DFQATT and SNEGSKA (reference sequence). The CDR3: CSARDPVEGIAAFF. In nucleotides, the CDR3 is TGCAGTGCTAGAGACCCCGTGGAGGGTATAGCAGCTTTCTTT.

The sample holds many counts of this clonotype. The chain is built from TRBV7-9 and TRBJ1-5, with 10 bases lining up with TRBD1. Germline lookup yields CDR1 SEHNR and CDR2 FQNEAQ (reference sequence). The CDR3 spans 18 residues. Trimming at V came to 3 bases and at J to 0 bases, leaving 8 bases not matched to a gene. The CDR3 DNA reads as TGTGCCAGCAGCTTTGGGACAGGGGCCTCCTTTAGCAATCAGCCCCAGCATTTT. This encodes CASSFGTGASFSNQPQHF.